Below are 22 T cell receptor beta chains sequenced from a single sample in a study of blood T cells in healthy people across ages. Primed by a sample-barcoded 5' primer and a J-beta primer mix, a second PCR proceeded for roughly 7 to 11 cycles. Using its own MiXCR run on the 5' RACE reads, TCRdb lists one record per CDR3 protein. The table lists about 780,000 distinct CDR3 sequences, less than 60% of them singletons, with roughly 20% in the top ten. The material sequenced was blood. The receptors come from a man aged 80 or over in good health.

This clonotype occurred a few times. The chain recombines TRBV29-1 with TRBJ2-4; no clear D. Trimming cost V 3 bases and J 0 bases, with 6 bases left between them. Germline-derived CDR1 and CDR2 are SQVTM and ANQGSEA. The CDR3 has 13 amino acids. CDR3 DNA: TGCAGCGTTGAGGACGGAGCCAAAAACATTCAGTACTTC. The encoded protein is CSVEDGAKNIQYF.

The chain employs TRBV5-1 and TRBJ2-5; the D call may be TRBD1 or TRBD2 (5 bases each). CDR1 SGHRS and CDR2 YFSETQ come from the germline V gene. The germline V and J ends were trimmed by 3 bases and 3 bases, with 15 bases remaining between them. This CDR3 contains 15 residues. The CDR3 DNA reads TGCGCCAGCAGCTCACTCGGGACGGAAGAAGAGACCCAGTACTTC. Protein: CASSSLGTEEETQYF.

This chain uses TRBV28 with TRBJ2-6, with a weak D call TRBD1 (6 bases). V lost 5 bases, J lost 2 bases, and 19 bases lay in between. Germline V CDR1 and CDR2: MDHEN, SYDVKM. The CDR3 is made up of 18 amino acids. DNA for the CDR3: TGTGCCAGCAGTGCCACCAGGGGTCCCAAAACTGGGGCCAACGTCCTGACTTTC. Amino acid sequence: CASSATRGPKTGANVLTF.

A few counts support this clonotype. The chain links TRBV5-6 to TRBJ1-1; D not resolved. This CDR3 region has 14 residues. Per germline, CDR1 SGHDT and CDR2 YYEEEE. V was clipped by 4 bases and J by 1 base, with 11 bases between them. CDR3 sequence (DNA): TGTGCCAGCAGCCGAGGACCGAAGAACACTGAAGCTTTCTTT. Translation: CASSRGPKNTEAFF.

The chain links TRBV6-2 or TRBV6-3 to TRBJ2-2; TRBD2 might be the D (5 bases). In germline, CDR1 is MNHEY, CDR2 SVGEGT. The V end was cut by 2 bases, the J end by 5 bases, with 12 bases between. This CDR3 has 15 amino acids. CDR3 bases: TGTGCCAGCAGTTACGAAGGACTTATAACCGGGGAGCTGTTTTTT. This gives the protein CASSYEGLITGELFF.

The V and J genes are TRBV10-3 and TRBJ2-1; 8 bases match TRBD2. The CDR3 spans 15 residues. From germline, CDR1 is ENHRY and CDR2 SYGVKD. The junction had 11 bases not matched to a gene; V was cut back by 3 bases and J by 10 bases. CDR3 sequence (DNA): TGTGCCATCAGTGACCTGAGCGGGAGCTCCTGGGAGCAGTTCTTC. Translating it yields CAISDLSGSSWEQFF.

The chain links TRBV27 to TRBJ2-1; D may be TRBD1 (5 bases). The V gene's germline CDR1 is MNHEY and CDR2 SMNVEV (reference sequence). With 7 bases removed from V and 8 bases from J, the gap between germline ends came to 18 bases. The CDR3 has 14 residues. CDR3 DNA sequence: TGTGCCAGCACCAAAAGGACAAATAACGATGAGCAGTTCTTC. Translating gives CASTKRTNNDEQFF.

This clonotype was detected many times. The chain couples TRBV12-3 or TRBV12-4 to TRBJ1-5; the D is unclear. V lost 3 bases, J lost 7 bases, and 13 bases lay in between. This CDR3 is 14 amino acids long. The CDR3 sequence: CASSFGRAEQPQHF. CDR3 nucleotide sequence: TGTGCCAGCAGTTTCGGTCGGGCCGAACAGCCCCAGCATTTT.

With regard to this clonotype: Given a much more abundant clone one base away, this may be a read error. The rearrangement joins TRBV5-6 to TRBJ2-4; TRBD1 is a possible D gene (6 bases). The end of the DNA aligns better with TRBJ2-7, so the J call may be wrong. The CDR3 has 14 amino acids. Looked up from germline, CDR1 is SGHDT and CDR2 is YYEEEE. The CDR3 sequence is CTSTEWTAPYEQYF. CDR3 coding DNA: TGTACCAGCACCGAATGGACAGCCCCCTACGAGCAGTACTTC.

The CDR3 loop is CASSLGVGVGNTEAFF. CDR3 nucleotides: TGTGCCAGCAGTTTAGGGGTCGGGGTGGGGAACACTGAAGCTTTCTTT. The genes are TRBV12-3 or TRBV12-4 and TRBJ1-1, with D hard to call. The CDR3 totals 16 residues. Trimming took 1 base from V and 1 from J, leaving 13 bases between them.

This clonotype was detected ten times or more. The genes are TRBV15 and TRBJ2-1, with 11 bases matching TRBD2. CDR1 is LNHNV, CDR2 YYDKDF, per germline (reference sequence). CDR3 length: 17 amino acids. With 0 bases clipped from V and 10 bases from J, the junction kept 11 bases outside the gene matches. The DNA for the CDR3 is TGTGCCACCAGCAGAGATTTGGGGACTAGCGGAATCACCGAGCAGTTCTTC. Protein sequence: CATSRDLGTSGITEQFF.

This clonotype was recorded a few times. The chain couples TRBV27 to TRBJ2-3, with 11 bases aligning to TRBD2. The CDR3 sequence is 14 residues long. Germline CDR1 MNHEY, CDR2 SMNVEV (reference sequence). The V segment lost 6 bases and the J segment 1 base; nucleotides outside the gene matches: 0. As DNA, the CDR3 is TGTGCCAGCAGGGGACTAGCGGGCACAGATACGCAGTATTTT. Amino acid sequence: CASRGLAGTDTQYF.

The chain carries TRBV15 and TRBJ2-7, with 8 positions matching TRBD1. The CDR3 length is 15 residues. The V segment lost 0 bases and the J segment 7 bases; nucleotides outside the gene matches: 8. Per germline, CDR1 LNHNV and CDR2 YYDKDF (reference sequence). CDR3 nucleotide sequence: TGTGCCACCAGCAGAGACAGGGGGCATTACAATGAGCAGTACTTC. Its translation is CATSRDRGHYNEQYF.

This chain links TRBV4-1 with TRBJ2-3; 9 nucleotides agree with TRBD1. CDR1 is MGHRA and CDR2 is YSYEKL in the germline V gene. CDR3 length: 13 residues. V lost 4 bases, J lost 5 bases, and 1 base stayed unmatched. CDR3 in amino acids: CASSLTGGDTQYF. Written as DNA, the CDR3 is TGCGCCAGCAGCCTGACAGGGGGAGATACGCAGTATTTT.

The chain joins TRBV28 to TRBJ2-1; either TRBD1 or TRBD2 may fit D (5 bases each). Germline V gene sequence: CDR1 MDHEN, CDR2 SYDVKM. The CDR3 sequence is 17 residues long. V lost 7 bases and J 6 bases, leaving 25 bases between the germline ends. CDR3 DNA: TGTGCCAGCACCGAGGGGCCGACTCCTCGCCGGCGCAATGAGCAGTTCTTC. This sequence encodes CASTEGPTPRRRNEQFF. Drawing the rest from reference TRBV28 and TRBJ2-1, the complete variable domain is DVKVTQSSRYLVKRTGEKVFLECVQDMDHENMFWYRQDPGLGLRLIYFSYDVKMKEKGDIPEGYSVSREKKERFSLILESASTNQTSMYLCASTEGPTPRRRNEQFFGPGTRLTVL.

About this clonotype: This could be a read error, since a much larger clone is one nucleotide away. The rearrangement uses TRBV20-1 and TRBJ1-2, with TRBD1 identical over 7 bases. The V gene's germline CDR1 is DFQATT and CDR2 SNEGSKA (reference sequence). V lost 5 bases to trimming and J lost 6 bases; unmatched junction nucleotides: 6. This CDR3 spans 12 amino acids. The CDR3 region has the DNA TGCAGTGCTCCCGGACAGGCTGATGGCTACACCTTC. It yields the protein CSAPGQADGYTF.

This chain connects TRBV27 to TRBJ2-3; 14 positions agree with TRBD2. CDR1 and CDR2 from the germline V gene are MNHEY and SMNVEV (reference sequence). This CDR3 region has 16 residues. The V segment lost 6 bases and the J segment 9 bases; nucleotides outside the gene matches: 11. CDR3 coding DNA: TGTGCCAGCAGCTTCAGACTAGCGGGAGGGCCGAAGACGCAGTATTTT. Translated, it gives CASSFRLAGGPKTQYF.

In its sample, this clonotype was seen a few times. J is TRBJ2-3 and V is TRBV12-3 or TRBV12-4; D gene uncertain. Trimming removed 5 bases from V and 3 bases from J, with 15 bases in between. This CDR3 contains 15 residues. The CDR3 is CASSDDPVGTDTQYF. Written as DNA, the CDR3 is TGTGCCAGCAGTGATGACCCGGTGGGAACAGATACGCAGTATTTT.

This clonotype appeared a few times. This chain's CDR3 is CSAVAAAGGRETQYF. CDR3 nucleotide sequence: TGCAGTGCTGTGGCAGCGGCGGGGGGACGAGAGACCCAGTACTTC. The rearrangement uses TRBV20-1 and TRBJ2-5; 8 bases fit TRBD2. Germline assignment: CDR1 DFQATT and CDR2 SNEGSKA (reference sequence). V shed 5 bases and J 4 bases; nucleotides not matched to a gene: 12. The CDR3 totals 15 residues.

The CDR3 DNA sequence: TGTGCCAGCAGCTTGGTTGCGGCAGAAGTGCGGTTCTTC. Translation: CASSLVAAEVRFF. The genes are TRBV7-2 and TRBJ2-1, with D uncertain. Trimming cost V 3 bases and J 15 bases, with 18 bases left between them. The germline gives CDR1 SGHTA, CDR2 FQGNSA. The CDR3 loop spans 13 amino acids. The full variable domain, completed using reference TRBV7-2 and TRBJ2-1, is GAGVSQSPSNKVTEKGKDVELRCDPISGHTALYWYRQSLGQGLEFLIYFQGNSAPDKSGLPSDRFSAERTGGSVSTLTIQRTQQEDSAVYLCASSLVAAEVRFFGPGTRLTVL.

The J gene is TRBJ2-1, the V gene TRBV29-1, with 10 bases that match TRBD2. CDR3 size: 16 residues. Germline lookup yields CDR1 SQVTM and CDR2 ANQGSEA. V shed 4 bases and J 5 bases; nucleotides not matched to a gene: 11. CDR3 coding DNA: TGCAGCGTTGTCCAGGCGAGCGGGAGGGTACACAATGAGCAGTTCTTC. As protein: CSVVQASGRVHNEQFF.

The chain's CDR3 is CASSQVGVTGELFF. The CDR3 nucleotides read TGTGCCAGCAGCCAAGTGGGGGTTACCGGGGAGCTGTTTTTT. The chain joins TRBV14 to TRBJ2-2; possibly TRBD1 or TRBD2 for D (5 bases each). Germline V CDR1 and CDR2: SGHDN, FVKESK. Trimming took off 1 base at V and 5 bases at J, with 8 bases between the two ends. This CDR3 is 14 amino acids long.